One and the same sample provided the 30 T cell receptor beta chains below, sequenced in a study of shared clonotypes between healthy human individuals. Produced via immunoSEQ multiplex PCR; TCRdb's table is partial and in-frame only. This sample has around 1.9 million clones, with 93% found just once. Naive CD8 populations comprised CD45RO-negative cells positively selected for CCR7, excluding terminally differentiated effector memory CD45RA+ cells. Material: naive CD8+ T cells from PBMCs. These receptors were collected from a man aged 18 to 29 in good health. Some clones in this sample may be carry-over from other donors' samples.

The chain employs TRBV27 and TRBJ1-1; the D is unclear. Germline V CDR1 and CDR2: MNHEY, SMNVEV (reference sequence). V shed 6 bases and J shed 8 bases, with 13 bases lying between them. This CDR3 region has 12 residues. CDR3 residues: CASRGGGMEAFF. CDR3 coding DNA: TGTGCCAGCAGGGGTGGAGGGATGGAAGCTTTCTTT.

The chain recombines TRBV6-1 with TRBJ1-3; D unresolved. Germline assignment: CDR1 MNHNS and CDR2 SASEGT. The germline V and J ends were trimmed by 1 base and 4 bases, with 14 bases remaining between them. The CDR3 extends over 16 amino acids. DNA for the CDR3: TGTGCCAGCAGTGAAGATGGGGAGGGTACGGGAAACACCATATATTTT. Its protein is CASSEDGEGTGNTIYF.

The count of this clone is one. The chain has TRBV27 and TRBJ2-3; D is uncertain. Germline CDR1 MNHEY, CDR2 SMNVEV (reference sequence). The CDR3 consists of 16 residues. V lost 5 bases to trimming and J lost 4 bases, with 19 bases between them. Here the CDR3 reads CASSPLVGVGSDTQYF. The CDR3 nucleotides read TGTGCCAGCAGTCCCCTGGTAGGCGTAGGATCAGATACGCAGTATTTT.

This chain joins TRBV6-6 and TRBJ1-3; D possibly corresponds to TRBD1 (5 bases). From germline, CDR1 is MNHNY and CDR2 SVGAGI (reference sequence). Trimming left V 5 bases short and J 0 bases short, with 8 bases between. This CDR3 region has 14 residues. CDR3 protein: CASSDTGSGNTIYF. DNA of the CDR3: TGTGCCAGCAGTGATACAGGCTCTGGAAACACCATATATTTT.

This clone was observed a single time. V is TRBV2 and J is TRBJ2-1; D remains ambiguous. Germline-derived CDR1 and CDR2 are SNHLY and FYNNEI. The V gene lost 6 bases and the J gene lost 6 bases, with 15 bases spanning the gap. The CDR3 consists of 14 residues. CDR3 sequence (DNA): TGTGCCAGCAGGACCCCCCTCATAGGCAATGAGCAGTTCTTC. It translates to CASRTPLIGNEQFF.

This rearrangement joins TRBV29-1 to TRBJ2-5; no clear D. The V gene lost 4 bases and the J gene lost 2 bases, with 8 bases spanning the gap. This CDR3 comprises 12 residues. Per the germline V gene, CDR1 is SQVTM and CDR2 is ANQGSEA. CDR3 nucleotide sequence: TGCAGCGTTGTCGGAGTTCAAGAGACCCAGTACTTC. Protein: CSVVGVQETQYF.

The CDR3 region is CASNSGDTEAFF. As DNA, the CDR3 is TGTGCCAGCAACTCTGGGGACACTGAAGCTTTCTTT. The rearrangement uses TRBV7-8 and TRBJ1-1, with D uncertain. The germline V gene has CDR1 SGHVS and CDR2 FQNEAQ. This CDR3 has 12 amino acids. V lost 7 bases and J lost 3, with 9 bases in between. Drawing the rest from reference TRBV7-8 and TRBJ1-1, the complete variable domain is GAGVSQSPRYKVAKRGQDVALRCDPISGHVSLFWYQQALGQGPEFLTYFQNEAQLDKSGLPSDRFFAERPEGSVSTLKIQRTQQEDSAVYLCASNSGDTEAFFGQGTRLTVV.

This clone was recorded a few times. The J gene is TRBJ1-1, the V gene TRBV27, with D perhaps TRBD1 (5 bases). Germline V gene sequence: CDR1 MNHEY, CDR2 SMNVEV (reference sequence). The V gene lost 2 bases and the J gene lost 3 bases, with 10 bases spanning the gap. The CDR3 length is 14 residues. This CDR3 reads CASSLGLGDTEAFF. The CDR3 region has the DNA TGTGCCAGCAGTTTAGGATTGGGGGACACTGAAGCTTTCTTT.

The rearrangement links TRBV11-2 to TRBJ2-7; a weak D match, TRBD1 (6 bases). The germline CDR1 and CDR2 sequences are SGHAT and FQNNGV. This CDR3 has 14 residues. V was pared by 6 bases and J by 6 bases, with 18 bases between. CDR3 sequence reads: CASSSRQAPGEQYF. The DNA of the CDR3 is TGTGCCAGCAGTTCACGACAGGCACCTGGCGAGCAGTACTTC.

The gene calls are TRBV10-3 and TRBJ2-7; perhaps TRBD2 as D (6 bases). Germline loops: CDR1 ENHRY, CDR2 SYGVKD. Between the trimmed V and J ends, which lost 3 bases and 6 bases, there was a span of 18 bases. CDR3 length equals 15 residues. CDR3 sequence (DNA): TGTGCCATCAGTGAATTAACGGAGGGGATCGGCGAGCAGTACTTC. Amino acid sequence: CAISELTEGIGEQYF.

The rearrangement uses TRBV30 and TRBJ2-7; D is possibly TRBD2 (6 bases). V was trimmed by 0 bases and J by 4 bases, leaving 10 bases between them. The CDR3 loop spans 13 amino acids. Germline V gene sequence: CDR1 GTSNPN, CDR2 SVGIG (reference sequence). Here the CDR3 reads CAWSVRDSYEQYF. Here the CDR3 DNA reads TGTGCCTGGAGTGTGCGGGATTCTTACGAGCAGTACTTC.

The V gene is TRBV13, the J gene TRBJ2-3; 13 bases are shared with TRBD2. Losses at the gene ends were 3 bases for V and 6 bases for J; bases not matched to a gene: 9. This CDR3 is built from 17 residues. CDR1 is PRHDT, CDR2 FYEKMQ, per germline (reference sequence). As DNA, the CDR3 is TGTGCCAGCAGCTTCGGGACTAGCGGGACTAAGAAGGATACGCAGTATTTT. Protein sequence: CASSFGTSGTKKDTQYF.

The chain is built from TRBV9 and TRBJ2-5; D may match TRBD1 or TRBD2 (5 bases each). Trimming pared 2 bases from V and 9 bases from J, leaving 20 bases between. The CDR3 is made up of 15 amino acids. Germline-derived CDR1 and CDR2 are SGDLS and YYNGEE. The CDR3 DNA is TGTGCCAGCAGCGTGGGGACGTCAGAGCCCGCGGCCCAGTACTTC. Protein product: CASSVGTSEPAAQYF.

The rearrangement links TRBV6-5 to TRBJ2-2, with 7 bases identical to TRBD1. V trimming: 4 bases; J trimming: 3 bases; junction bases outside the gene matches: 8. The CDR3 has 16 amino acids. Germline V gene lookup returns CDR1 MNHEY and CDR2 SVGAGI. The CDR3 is CASSFNRDRDTGELFF. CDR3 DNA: TGTGCCAGCAGTTTCAACCGCGACAGGGACACCGGGGAGCTGTTTTTT.

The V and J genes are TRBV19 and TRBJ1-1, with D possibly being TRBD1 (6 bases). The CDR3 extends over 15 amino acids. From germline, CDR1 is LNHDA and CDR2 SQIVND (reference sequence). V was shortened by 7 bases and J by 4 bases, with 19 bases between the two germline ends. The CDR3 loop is CASTLRGVRGTEAFF. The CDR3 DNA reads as TGTGCCAGTACCCTAAGGGGGGTGAGGGGCACTGAAGCTTTCTTT.

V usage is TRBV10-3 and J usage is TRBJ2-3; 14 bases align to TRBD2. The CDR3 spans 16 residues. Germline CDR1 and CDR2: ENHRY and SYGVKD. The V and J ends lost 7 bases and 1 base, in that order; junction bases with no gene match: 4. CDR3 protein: CAINPTSGRGTDTQYF. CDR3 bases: TGTGCCATCAATCCGACTAGCGGGAGGGGCACAGATACGCAGTATTTT.

The CDR3 region is CASSYLGGFPRTDTQYF. The CDR3 DNA is TGTGCCAGCAGTTATCTAGGGGGGTTTCCCCGCACAGATACGCAGTATTTT. The rearrangement uses TRBV28 and TRBJ2-3; tentatively, D is TRBD1 or TRBD2 (6 bases each). The V end lost 4 bases, the J end lost 1 base, and 18 bases lay between the germline ends. The CDR3 loop spans 17 amino acids. The germline V gene encodes CDR1 MDHEN and CDR2 SYDVKM.

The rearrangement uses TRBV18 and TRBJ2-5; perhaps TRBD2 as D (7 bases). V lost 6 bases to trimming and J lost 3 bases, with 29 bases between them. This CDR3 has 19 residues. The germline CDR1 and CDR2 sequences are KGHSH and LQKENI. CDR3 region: CASSTTFLRGAGDEETQYF. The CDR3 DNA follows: TGTGCCAGCTCTACCACGTTCCTTAGGGGGGCGGGAGACGAAGAGACCCAGTACTTC.

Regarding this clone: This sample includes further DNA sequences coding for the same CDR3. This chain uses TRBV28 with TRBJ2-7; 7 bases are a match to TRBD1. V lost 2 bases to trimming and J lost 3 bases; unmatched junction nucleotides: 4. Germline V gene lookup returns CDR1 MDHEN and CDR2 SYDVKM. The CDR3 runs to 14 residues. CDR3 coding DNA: TGTGCCAGCAGTTTAGGGACAGCCCTCTACGAGCAGTACTTC. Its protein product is CASSLGTALYEQYF.

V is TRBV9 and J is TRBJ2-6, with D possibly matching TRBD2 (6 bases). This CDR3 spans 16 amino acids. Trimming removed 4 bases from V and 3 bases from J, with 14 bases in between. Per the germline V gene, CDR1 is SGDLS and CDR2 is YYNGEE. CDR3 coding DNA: TGTGCCAGCAGCTCAGGGAGGAGTGGTGGGGCCAACGTCCTGACTTTC. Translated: CASSSGRSGGANVLTF.

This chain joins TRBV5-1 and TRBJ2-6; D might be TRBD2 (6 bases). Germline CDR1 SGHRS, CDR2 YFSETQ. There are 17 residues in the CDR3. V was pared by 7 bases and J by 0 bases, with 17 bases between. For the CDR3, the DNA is TGCGCCAGCTCCAGAGGAGGGGTGAGCTCTGGGGCCAACGTCCTGACTTTC. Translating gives CASSRGGVSSGANVLTF.

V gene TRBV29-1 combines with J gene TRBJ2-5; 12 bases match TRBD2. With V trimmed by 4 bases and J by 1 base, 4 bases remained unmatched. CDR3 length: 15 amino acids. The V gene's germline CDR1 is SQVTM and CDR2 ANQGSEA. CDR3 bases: TGCAGCGTTGGTACTAGCGGGAGGATCCAAGAGACCCAGTACTTC. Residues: CSVGTSGRIQETQYF.

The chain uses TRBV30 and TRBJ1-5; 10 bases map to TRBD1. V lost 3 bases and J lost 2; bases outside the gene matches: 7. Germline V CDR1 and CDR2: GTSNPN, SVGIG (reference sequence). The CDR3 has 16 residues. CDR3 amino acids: CAWSVIGTGGNQPQHF. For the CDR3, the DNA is TGTGCCTGGAGCGTTATCGGGACAGGGGGCAATCAGCCCCAGCATTTT.

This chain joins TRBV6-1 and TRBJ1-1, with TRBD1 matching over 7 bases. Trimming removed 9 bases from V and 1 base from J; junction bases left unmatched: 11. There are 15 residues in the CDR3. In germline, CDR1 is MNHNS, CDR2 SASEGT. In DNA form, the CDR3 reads TGTGCCAGTTGCGACAGGGAGTTTTGGAACACTGAAGCTTTCTTT. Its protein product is CASCDREFWNTEAFF.

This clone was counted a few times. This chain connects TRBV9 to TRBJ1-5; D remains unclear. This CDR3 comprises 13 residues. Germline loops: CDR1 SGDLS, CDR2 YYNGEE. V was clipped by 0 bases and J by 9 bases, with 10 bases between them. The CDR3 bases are TGTGCCAGCAGCGTAGCTGGGTCAGGGCCCCAGCATTTT. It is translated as CASSVAGSGPQHF.

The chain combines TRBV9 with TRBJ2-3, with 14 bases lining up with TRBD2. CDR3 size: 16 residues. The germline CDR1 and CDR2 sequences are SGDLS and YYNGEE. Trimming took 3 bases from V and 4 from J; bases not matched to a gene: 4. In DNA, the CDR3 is TGTGCCAGCAGCGCGGGGACTAGCGGGAGTGCAGATACGCAGTATTTT. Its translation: CASSAGTSGSADTQYF.

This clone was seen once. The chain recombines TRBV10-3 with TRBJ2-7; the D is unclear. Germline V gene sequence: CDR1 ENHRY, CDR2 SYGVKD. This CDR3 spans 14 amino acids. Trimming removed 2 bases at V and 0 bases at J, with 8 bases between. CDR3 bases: TGTGCCATCAGTGAGCCCCGTAGCTCCTACGAGCAGTACTTC. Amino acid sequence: CAISEPRSSYEQYF.

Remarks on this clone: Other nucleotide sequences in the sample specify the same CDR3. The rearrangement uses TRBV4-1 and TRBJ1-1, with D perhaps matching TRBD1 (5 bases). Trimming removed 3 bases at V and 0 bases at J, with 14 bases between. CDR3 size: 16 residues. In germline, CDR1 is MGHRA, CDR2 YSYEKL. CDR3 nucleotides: TGCGCCAGCAGCCACGGGCAGGGAAACTTGAACACTGAAGCTTTCTTT. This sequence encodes CASSHGQGNLNTEAFF.

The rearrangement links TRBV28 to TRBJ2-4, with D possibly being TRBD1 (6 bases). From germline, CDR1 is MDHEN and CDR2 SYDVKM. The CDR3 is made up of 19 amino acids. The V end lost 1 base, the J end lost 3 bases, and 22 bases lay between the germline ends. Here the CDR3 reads CASSLSLRQGIGGKNIQYF. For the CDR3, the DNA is TGTGCCAGCAGTTTATCGCTCCGTCAGGGGATTGGGGGCAAAAACATTCAGTACTTC.

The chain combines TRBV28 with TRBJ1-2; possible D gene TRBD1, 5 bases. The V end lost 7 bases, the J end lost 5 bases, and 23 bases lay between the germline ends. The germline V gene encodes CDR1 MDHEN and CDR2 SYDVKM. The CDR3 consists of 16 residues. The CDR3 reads CASNRRGHLKMYGYTF. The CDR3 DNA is TGTGCCAGCAACCGACGAGGACACCTTAAAATGTATGGCTACACCTTC.